This T cell receptor (beta chain) was captured by sequencing in a study of naive and memory T cell subsets. General study results and limits: From naive to CM, EM and EMRA, diversity decreased and Gini increased. A few larger clonotypes appeared in naive repertoires, especially CD8, possibly memory cells re-expressing CD45RA. Findings for naive and memory subsets could not be checked against ground truth.

This clonotype was detected only a few times. Its target is unknown. Both TRBC1 and TRBC2 were covered by a beta constant-region primer of two equimolar oligonucleotides. Ligated cDNA was amplified by four rounds of PCR with nested alpha and beta constant-region primers and SP2. The cDNA 3' end received a ligated single-stranded oligonucleotide carrying the SP2 primer and a 12-nucleotide UMI. TCRdb independently ran MiXCR on the UMI-ligation and nested PCR reads; one entry per CDR3 protein. The table lists around 93,000 distinct CDR3 sequences, about 11% of them singletons. Per the germline V gene, CDR1 is SEHNR and CDR2 is FQNEAQ (reference sequence). After removal of 2 bases from V and 2 bases from J, the junction contained 4 bases not matched to a gene. There are 15 residues in the CDR3. CMV status came from CD4+ IFNgamma after overnight CMV lysate stimulation.

The TCR originated in a human donor in good health. The sample consisted of naive CD4+ T cells from blood. This chain connects TRBV7-9 to TRBJ1-2, with 8 nucleotides matching TRBD1. The CDR3 spells CASSLTQGANYGYTF. In DNA, the CDR3 is TGTGCCAGCAGCTTAACGCAGGGGGCGAACTATGGCTACACCTTC.